This T cell receptor beta chain was recovered during a study of blood T cell repertoires in COVID-19. Sequenced by immunoSEQ multiplex PCR; TCRdb stores in-frame clones only, minus some. The data contain 200,000 to 300,000 clones, 80% to 90% of them singletons. Losses at the gene ends were 4 bases for V and 8 bases for J; bases not matched to a gene: 8. The CDR3 runs 16 residues. Germline lookup yields CDR1 MNHEY and CDR2 SMNVEV (reference sequence). This receptor was identified in a man between 60 and 75 years old with acute or convalescent COVID-19. V usage is TRBV27 and J usage is TRBJ2-1, with 13 bases aligning to TRBD2. Sequenced material: peripheral blood. This CDR3 reads CASSSTTSGGADEQFF. CDR3 coding DNA: TGTGCCAGCAGTTCCACCACTAGCGGGGGGGCGGATGAGCAGTTCTTC.